This T cell receptor (beta chain) comes out of a study of blood T cell repertoires in COVID-19. Overall study: Sources were T cells, B-cell-depleted T cells, or PBMCs; the material itself was cDNA or gDNA.

Generated by immunoSEQ multiplex PCR, the TCRdb table keeps only in-frame clones and is missing some. This sample has 100,000 to 150,000 clones, with about 89% found just once. The V end was cut by 2 bases, the J end by 2 bases, with 12 bases between. CDR1 is MNHEY and CDR2 is SMNVEV in the germline V gene (reference sequence). CDR3 length: 15 residues. Sequenced material: peripheral blood. The TCR comes from a woman in her 70s with COVID-19, enrolled during active disease. The genes are TRBV27 and TRBJ2-5; tentatively, D is TRBD2 (6 bases). CDR3 amino acids: CASSLGLGTQETQYF. In DNA, the CDR3 is TGTGCCAGCAGTTTAGGTTTAGGGACTCAAGAGACCCAGTACTTC.